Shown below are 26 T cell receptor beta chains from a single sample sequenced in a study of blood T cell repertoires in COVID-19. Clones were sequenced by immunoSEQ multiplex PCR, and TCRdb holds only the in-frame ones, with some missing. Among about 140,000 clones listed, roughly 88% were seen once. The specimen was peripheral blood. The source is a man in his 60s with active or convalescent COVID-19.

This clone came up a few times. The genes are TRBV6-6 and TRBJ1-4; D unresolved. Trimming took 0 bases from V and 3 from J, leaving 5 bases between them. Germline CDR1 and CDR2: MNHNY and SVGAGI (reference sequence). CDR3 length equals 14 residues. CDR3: CASSYSGSNEKLFF. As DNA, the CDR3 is TGTGCCAGCAGTTACTCGGGCTCTAATGAAAAACTGTTTTTT.

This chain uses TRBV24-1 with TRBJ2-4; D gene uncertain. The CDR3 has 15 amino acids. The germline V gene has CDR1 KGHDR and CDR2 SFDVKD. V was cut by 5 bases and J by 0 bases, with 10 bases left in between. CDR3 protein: CATSGGASAKNIQYF. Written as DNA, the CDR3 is TGTGCCACCAGTGGAGGCGCTTCAGCCAAAAACATTCAGTACTTC.

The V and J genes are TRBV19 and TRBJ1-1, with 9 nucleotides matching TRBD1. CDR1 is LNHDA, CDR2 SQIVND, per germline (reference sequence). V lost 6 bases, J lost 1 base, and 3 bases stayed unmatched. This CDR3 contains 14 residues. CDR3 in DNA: TGTGCCAGTAGGGACAGGGGAGAGAACACTGAAGCTTTCTTT. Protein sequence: CASRDRGENTEAFF.

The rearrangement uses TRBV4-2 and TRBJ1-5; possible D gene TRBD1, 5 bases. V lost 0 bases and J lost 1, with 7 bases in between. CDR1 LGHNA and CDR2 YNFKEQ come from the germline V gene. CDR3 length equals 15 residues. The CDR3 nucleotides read TGTGCCAGCAGCCAAGATTCAGGGAGCAATCAGCCCCAGCATTTT. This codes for CASSQDSGSNQPQHF.

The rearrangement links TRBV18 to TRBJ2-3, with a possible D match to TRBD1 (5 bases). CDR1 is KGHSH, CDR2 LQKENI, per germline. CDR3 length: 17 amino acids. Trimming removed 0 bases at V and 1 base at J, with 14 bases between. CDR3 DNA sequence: TGTGCCAGCTCACCACCGCAGCACAGGAGCGGCACAGATACGCAGTATTTT. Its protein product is CASSPPQHRSGTDTQYF.

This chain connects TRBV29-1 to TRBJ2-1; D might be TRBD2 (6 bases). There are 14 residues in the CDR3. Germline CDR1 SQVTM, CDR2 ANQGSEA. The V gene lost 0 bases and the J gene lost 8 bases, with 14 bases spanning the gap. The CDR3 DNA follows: TGCAGCGTTGAAGATCTCCGGCGGGGAGATGAGCAGTTCTTC. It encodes CSVEDLRRGDEQFF.

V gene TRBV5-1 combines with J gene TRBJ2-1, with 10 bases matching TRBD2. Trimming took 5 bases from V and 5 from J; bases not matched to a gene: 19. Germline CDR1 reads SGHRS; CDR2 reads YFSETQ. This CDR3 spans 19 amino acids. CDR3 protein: CASSWGGQGLAGANNEQFF. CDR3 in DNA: TGCGCCAGCAGTTGGGGGGGCCAGGGGCTAGCGGGAGCCAACAATGAGCAGTTCTTC.

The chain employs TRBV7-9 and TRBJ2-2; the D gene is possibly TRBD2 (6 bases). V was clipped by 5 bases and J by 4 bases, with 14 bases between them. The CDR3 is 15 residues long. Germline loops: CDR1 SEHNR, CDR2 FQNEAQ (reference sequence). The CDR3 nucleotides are TGTGCCAGCAGCGGGACTGTAACTACCACCGGGGAGCTGTTTTTT. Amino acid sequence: CASSGTVTTTGELFF.

In DNA, the CDR3 is TGCGCCAGCAGCCCATCTAGGACTAGCGGGAGGGCCTTAGGCTACGAGCAGTACTTC. It translates to CASSPSRTSGRALGYEQYF. This sequence joins TRBV4-3 and TRBJ2-7; 15 bases align to TRBD2. The junction had 13 bases not matched to a gene; V was cut back by 4 bases and J by 3 bases. The germline CDR1 and CDR2 sequences are LGHNA and YSLEER. This CDR3 contains 19 residues.

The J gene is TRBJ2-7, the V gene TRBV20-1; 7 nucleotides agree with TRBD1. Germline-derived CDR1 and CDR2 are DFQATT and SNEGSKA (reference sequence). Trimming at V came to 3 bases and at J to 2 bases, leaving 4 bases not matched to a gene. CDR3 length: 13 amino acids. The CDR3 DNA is TGCAGTGCTAGTGACAGGGTCACCTACGAGCAGTACTTC. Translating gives CSASDRVTYEQYF.

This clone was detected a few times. The DNA for the CDR3 is TGTGCCAGTAGTATACAGGGGGGTGAGCCCCAGCATTTT. The encoded protein is CASSIQGGEPQHF. The rearrangement joins TRBV19 to TRBJ1-5, with 7 bases fitting TRBD1. The J segment lost 8 bases and the V segment lost 2 bases, leaving 3 bases of the junction unmatched. The germline gives CDR1 LNHDA, CDR2 SQIVND (reference sequence). The CDR3 is 13 amino acids.

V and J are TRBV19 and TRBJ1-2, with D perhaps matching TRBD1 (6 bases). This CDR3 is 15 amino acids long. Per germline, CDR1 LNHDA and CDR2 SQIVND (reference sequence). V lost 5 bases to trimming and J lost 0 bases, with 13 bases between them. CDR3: CASSRVRQANYGYTF. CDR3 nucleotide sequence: TGTGCCAGTAGTCGGGTAAGACAGGCTAACTATGGCTACACCTTC.

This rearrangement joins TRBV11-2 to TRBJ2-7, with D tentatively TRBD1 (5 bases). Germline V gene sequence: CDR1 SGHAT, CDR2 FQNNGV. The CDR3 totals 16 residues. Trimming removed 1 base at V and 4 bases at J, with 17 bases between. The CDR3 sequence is CASSLVGPGSRYEQYF. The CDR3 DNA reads TGTGCCAGCAGCTTAGTGGGCCCAGGGTCCAGGTACGAGCAGTACTTC.

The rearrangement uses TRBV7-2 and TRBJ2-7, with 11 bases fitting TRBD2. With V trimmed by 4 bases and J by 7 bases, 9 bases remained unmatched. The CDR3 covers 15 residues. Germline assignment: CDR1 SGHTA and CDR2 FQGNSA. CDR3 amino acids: CASSSLAGGPWEQYF. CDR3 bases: TGTGCCAGCAGCTCATTAGCGGGAGGGCCATGGGAGCAGTACTTC. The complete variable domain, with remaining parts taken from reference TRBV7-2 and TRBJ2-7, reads GAGVSQSPSNKVTEKGKDVELRCDPISGHTALYWYRQSLGQGLEFLIYFQGNSAPDKSGLPSDRFSAERTGGSVSTLTIQRTQQEDSAVYLCASSSLAGGPWEQYFGPGTRLTVT.

Written as DNA, the CDR3 is TGTGCCAGCAGTTTTACAGGGTCTGCGGACTATGGCTACACCTTC. Its translation is CASSFTGSADYGYTF. V is TRBV27 and J is TRBJ1-2; D is perhaps TRBD1 (6 bases). Trimming took 3 bases from V and 3 from J, leaving 14 bases between them. CDR1 and CDR2 (germline): MNHEY, SMNVEV (reference sequence). The CDR3 loop spans 15 amino acids.

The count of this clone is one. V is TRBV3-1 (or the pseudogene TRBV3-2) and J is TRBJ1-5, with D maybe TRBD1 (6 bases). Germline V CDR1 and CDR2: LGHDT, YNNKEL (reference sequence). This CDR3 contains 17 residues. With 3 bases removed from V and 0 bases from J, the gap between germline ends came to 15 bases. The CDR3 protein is CASSQGGGGISNQPQHF. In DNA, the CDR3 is TGTGCCAGCAGCCAGGGAGGGGGAGGTATTAGCAATCAGCCCCAGCATTTT.

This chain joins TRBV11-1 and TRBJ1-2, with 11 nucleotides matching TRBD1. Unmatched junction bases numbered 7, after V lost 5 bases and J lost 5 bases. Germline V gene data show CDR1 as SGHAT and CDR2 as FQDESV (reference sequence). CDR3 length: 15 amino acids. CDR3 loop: CASSEGQGGRYGYTF. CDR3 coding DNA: TGTGCCAGCAGCGAGGGACAGGGGGGACGGTATGGCTACACCTTC.

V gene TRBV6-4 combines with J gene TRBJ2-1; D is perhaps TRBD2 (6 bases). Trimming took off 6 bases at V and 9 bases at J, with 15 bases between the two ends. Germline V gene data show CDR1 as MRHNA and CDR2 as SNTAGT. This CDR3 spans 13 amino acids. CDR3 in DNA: TGTGCCAGCAGCCGGGACTCGGTTGGTGAGCAGTTCTTC. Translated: CASSRDSVGEQFF.

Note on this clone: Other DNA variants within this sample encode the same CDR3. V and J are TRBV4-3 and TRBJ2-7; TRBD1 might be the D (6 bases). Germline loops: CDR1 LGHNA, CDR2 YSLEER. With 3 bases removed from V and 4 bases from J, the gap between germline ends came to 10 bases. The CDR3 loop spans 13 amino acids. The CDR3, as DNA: TGCGCCAGCAGCCAGGACAGAGGATACGAGCAGTACTTC. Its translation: CASSQDRGYEQYF.

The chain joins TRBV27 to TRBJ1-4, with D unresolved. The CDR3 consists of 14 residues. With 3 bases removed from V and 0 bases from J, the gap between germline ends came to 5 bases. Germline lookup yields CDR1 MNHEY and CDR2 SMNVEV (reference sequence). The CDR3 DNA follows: TGTGCCAGCAGTTTGAGGCCAACTAATGAAAAACTGTTTTTT. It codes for CASSLRPTNEKLFF.

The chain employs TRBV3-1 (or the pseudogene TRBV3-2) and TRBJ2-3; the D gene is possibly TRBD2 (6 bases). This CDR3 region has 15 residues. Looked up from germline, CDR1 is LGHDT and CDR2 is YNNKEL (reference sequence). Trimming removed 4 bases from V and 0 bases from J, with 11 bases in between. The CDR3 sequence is CASSPSGGSTDTQYF. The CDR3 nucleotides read TGTGCCAGCAGCCCTTCCGGAGGGAGCACAGATACGCAGTATTTT.

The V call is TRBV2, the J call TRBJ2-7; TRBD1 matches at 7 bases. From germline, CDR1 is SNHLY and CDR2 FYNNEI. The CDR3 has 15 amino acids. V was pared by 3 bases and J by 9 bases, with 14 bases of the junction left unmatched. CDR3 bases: TGTGCCAGCAGTGATAGGACAGGACCTTCGACTGGGCAGTACTTC. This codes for CASSDRTGPSTGQYF.

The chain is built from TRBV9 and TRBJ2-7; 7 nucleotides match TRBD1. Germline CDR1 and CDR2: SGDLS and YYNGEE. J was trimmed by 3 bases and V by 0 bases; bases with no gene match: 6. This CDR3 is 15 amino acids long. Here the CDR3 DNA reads TGTGCCAGCAGCGTAGGAGGGGACAGTCACTACGAGCAGTACTTC. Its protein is CASSVGGDSHYEQYF.

The CDR3 sequence is CASRGTGVGNTIYF. The CDR3 DNA follows: TGCGCCAGCAGGGGGACAGGGGTTGGAAACACCATATATTTT. J is TRBJ1-3 and V is TRBV4-1; TRBD1 aligns across 10 bases. The germline gives CDR1 MGHRA, CDR2 YSYEKL. The CDR3 has 14 residues. V dropped 6 bases and J dropped 3; count of bases not matched to a gene: 2.

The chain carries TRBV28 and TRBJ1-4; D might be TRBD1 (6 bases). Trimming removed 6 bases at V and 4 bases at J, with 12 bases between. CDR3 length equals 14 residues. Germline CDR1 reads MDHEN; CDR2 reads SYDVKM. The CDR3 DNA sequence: TGTGCCAGCAGCCTGACAGGCTATAATGAAAAACTGTTTTTT. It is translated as CASSLTGYNEKLFF.

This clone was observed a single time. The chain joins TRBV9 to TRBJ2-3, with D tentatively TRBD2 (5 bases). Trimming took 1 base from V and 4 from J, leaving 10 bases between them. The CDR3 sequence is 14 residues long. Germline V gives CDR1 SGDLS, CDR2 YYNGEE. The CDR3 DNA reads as TGTGCCAGCAGCGTAACGGGATCAGCAGATACGCAGTATTTT. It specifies CASSVTGSADTQYF.